This T cell receptor beta chain was documented in a study of blood T cell repertoires in COVID-19. Overall study: From the United States, Italy and Spain came samples of acute and convalescent COVID-19.

The participants were between roughly 18 and 90 years old and came from roughly 25 US areas. Recovered status applied to Cohort 3 donors who had two consecutive negative PCRs. It also applied to those with clearance or with symptom resolution. Germline CDR1 is MNHEY and CDR2 is SVGAGI. Between the trimmed V and J ends, which lost 6 bases and 2 bases, there was a span of 13 bases. This CDR3 has 15 residues. Only in-frame clones appear in the TCRdb table, and some are missing; sequencing was by immunoSEQ multiplex PCR. The profile covers 360,000 or so clones, with roughly 89% appearing a single time and about 1.8% taken by the ten largest.

The rearrangement joins TRBV6-5 to TRBJ2-2; D not certain. The receptor was isolated from a woman aged 25 to 39 who had recovered from COVID-19. The sequenced material came from PBMCs or T cells enriched from blood (not recorded which). The CDR3 here is CASRFAALNTGELFF. The DNA of the CDR3 is TGTGCCAGCAGGTTCGCGGCGCTAAACACCGGGGAGCTGTTTTTT.